This passage covers 27 T cell receptor beta chains from one sample sequenced in a study of cytomegalovirus exposure and HLA in healthy donors. This table comes from immunoSEQ multiplex PCR, and its TCRdb copy is limited to in-frame clones, with some not included. The sample shows 200,000 to 300,000 clones, 90% of them seen only once. The specimen was PBMCs. These receptors all come from a woman aged 30 to 39 in good health and CMV-seronegative.

J is TRBJ2-7 and V is TRBV27, with 9 bases aligning to TRBD1. The CDR3 runs to 15 residues. Germline V lookup: CDR1 MNHEY, CDR2 SMNVEV (reference sequence). J gave up 4 bases and V 2 bases, and 6 bases lay outside the gene matches. The CDR3 DNA follows: TGTGCCAGCAGTTTAAATGGACAGGGGAGTTACGAGCAGTACTTC. It encodes CASSLNGQGSYEQYF.

In its sample, this clone was seen once. The chain employs TRBV25-1 and TRBJ1-4; 9 bases match TRBD1. This CDR3 has 15 amino acids. The V gene end was trimmed by 4 bases and the J gene end by 7 bases; junction bases not matched to a gene: 7. Germline V gene sequence: CDR1 MGHDK, CDR2 SYGVNS. The CDR3 DNA reads as TGTGCCAGCAGTGTTACAGGGGGCCCGAGTGAAAAACTGTTTTTT. It specifies CASSVTGGPSEKLFF.

The J gene is TRBJ2-3, the V gene TRBV10-3, with TRBD1 as a possible D gene (6 bases). The CDR3 is 14 residues long. Trimming removed 4 bases at V and 2 bases at J, with 10 bases between. Germline assignment: CDR1 ENHRY and CDR2 SYGVKD. The CDR3 loop is CAISAGQTTDTQYF. The CDR3 DNA reads TGTGCCATCAGTGCCGGACAGACCACAGATACGCAGTATTTT.

V is TRBV5-4 and J is TRBJ2-3, with 7 bases fitting TRBD1. The CDR3 has 15 residues. Germline values: CDR1 SGHNT, CDR2 YYREEE (reference sequence). J was trimmed by 1 base and V by 4 bases; bases with no gene match: 6. CDR3 residues: CASSRTGAGTDTQYF. CDR3 coding DNA: TGTGCCAGCAGCCGGACAGGAGCAGGCACAGATACGCAGTATTTT. Full variable domain (rest looked up from reference TRBV5-4 and TRBJ2-3): ETGVTQSPTHLIKTRGQQVTLRCSSQSGHNTVSWYQQALGQGPQFIFQYYREEENGRGNFPPRFSGLQFPNYSSELNVNALELDDSALYLCASSRTGAGTDTQYFGPGTRLTVL.

This chain connects TRBV4-2 to TRBJ1-5, with D unclear. Trimming took 0 bases from V and 0 from J, leaving 12 bases between them. Looked up from germline, CDR1 is LGHNA and CDR2 is YNFKEQ. The CDR3 covers 17 residues. In DNA form, the CDR3 reads TGTGCCAGCAGCCAAGATCCGCCAGAGTATAGCAATCAGCCCCAGCATTTT. Protein product: CASSQDPPEYSNQPQHF.

This chain connects TRBV7-8 to TRBJ2-4, with D perhaps matching TRBD1 (5 bases). V lost 5 bases and J lost 0, with 8 bases in between. The germline CDR1 and CDR2 sequences are SGHVS and FQNEAQ. The CDR3 totals 14 residues. CDR3 protein: CASSQTVAKNIQYF. DNA of the CDR3: TGTGCCAGCAGCCAGACAGTAGCCAAAAACATTCAGTACTTC. Complete variable domain (other parts from reference TRBV7-8 and TRBJ2-4): GAGVSQSPRYKVAKRGQDVALRCDPISGHVSLFWYQQALGQGPEFLTYFQNEAQLDKSGLPSDRFFAERPEGSVSTLKIQRTQQEDSAVYLCASSQTVAKNIQYFGAGTRLSVL.

The chain recombines TRBV15 with TRBJ2-3; the D call may be TRBD1 or TRBD2 (5 bases each). Looked up from germline, CDR1 is LNHNV and CDR2 is YYDKDF (reference sequence). The V gene lost 1 base and the J gene lost 4 bases, with 12 bases spanning the gap. This CDR3 spans 15 amino acids. CDR3 sequence reads: CATSRVRDPPDTQYF. CDR3 DNA: TGTGCCACCAGCAGAGTCAGGGACCCACCAGATACGCAGTATTTT.

This clone has a handful of counts. The chain recombines TRBV11-2 with TRBJ2-1; perhaps TRBD2 as D (7 bases). Germline V gene sequence: CDR1 SGHAT, CDR2 FQNNGV. V was cut by 2 bases and J by 2 bases, with 22 bases left in between. The CDR3 has 19 residues. CDR3 amino acids: CASSLYRAGDVSTYNEQFF. DNA for the CDR3: TGTGCCAGCAGCTTATACAGGGCGGGAGATGTATCGACCTACAATGAGCAGTTCTTC.

The V call is TRBV9, the J call TRBJ2-7; 10 bases are shared with TRBD2. V dropped 3 bases and J dropped 0; count of bases not matched to a gene: 6. The germline CDR1 and CDR2 sequences are SGDLS and YYNGEE. This CDR3 has 16 residues. For the CDR3, the DNA is TGTGCCAGCAGCGCCTCAGCTAGCGGGGGCTCCTACGAGCAGTACTTC. Protein: CASSASASGGSYEQYF.

V and J are TRBV19 and TRBJ2-7, with a tentative D call TRBD2 (5 bases). This CDR3 contains 13 residues. CDR1 and CDR2 (germline): LNHDA, SQIVND (reference sequence). With 5 bases removed from V and 3 bases from J, the gap between germline ends came to 11 bases. The CDR3 loop reads CASSRRENYEQYF. The CDR3 nucleotides are TGTGCCAGTAGTCGCCGGGAAAACTACGAGCAGTACTTC.

This clone was detected a few times. This chain joins TRBV18 and TRBJ1-2, with D unclear. Germline-derived CDR1 and CDR2 are KGHSH and LQKENI. Trimming cost V 2 bases and J 4 bases, with 14 bases left between them. The length of the CDR3 is 15 residues. In DNA form, the CDR3 reads TGTGCCAGCTCACCATTAGCGGGTGAACGCTATGGCTACACCTTC. The encoded protein is CASSPLAGERYGYTF. The variable domain in full, with the rest retrieved from reference TRBV18 and TRBJ1-2, is NAGVMQNPRHLVRRRGQEARLRCSPMKGHSHVYWYRQLPEEGLKFMVYLQKENIIDESGMPKERFSAEFPKEGPSILRIQQVVRGDSAAYFCASSPLAGERYGYTFGSGTRLTVV.

This clone has only a few counts. This sequence joins TRBV5-4 and TRBJ2-7; tentative D call: TRBD2 (5 bases). Trimming took off 9 bases at V and 2 bases at J, with 15 bases between the two ends. The CDR3 is 13 amino acids. The germline gives CDR1 SGHNT, CDR2 YYREEE (reference sequence). The CDR3 nucleotides read TGTGCCACCCGGGAAGAGGCCGCCTACGAGCAGTACTTC. This encodes CATREEAAYEQYF.

The chain's CDR3 is CASSIPGQGQRDTQYF. CDR3 nucleotide sequence: TGTGCCAGCAGTATCCCGGGACAGGGCCAGAGAGATACGCAGTATTTT. The chain is built from TRBV27 and TRBJ2-3; 9 bases are shared with TRBD1. Germline CDR1 is MNHEY and CDR2 is SMNVEV (reference sequence). J gave up 5 bases and V 5 bases, and 11 bases lay outside the gene matches. The CDR3 is 16 residues long.

The J gene is TRBJ2-1, the V gene TRBV5-6; D tentatively fits TRBD1 or TRBD2 (5 bases each). The CDR3 contains 17 residues. Per germline, CDR1 SGHDT and CDR2 YYEEEE. The ends were cut back, 4 bases at V and 4 bases at J, with 21 bases in the middle. As DNA, the CDR3 is TGTGCCAGCAGCCACCAAAAGGGGAGCCTCGGGTACAATGAGCAGTTCTTC. The encoded protein is CASSHQKGSLGYNEQFF. Full variable domain (outside the CDR3, taken from reference TRBV5-6 and TRBJ2-1): DAGVTQSPTHLIKTRGQQVTLRCSPKSGHDTVSWYQQALGQGPQFIFQYYEEEERQRGNFPDRFSGHQFPNYSSELNVNALLLGDSALYLCASSHQKGSLGYNEQFFGPGTRLTVL.

This chain connects TRBV2 to TRBJ2-2, with 7 bases fitting TRBD2. CDR1 is SNHLY, CDR2 FYNNEI, per germline. The length of the CDR3 is 16 residues. The V gene end was trimmed by 10 bases and the J gene end by 2 bases; junction bases not matched to a gene: 13. The CDR3 DNA sequence: TGTGCCATTTTTAAGGTGGCTAGCGGAAACACCGGGGAGCTGTTTTTT. Translating gives CAIFKVASGNTGELFF. The complete variable domain, with remaining parts taken from reference TRBV2 and TRBJ2-2, reads EPEVTQTPSHQVTQMGQEVILRCVPISNHLYFYWYRQILGQKVEFLVSFYNNEISEKSEIFDDQFSVERPDGSNFTLKIRSTKLEDSAMYFCAIFKVASGNTGELFFGEGSRLTVL.

The rearrangement uses TRBV5-1 and TRBJ2-5; TRBD1 matches at 7 bases. J lost 3 bases, V lost 0 bases, and 2 bases had no gene match. The length of the CDR3 is 14 residues. The germline CDR1 and CDR2 sequences are SGHRS and YFSETQ. CDR3 sequence (DNA): TGCGCCAGCAGCTTGGCCACAGGGGAAGAGACCCAGTACTTC. Its protein product is CASSLATGEETQYF.

This chain connects TRBV6-1 to TRBJ1-2; a weak D match, TRBD1 (5 bases). The CDR3 has 14 residues. Germline CDR1 reads MNHNS; CDR2 reads SASEGT. The germline V and J ends were trimmed by 1 base and 4 bases, with 10 bases remaining between them. CDR3 in DNA: TGTGCCAGCAGTGAAGTCCGGACAAGCTATGGCTACACCTTC. This translates into CASSEVRTSYGYTF.

The chain links TRBV9 to TRBJ1-4; no clear D. The V gene lost 3 bases and the J gene lost 8 bases, with 2 bases spanning the gap. The CDR3 loop spans 10 amino acids. Germline values: CDR1 SGDLS, CDR2 YYNGEE. Here the CDR3 reads CASSGEKLFF. For the CDR3, the DNA is TGTGCCAGCAGCGGCGAAAAACTGTTTTTT.

The rearrangement links TRBV19 to TRBJ1-1; a possible D gene is TRBD1 (5 bases). V lost 5 bases and J 1 base, leaving 17 bases between the germline ends. Germline CDR1 is LNHDA and CDR2 is SQIVND (reference sequence). This CDR3 spans 16 amino acids. The CDR3 coding sequence is TGTGCCAGTAGTGCCAGGGCCGGGACGGCGAACACTGAAGCTTTCTTT. Protein product: CASSARAGTANTEAFF. Filled out from reference TRBV19 and TRBJ1-1, the complete variable domain reads DGGITQSPKYLFRKEGQNVTLSCEQNLNHDAMYWYRQDPGQGLRLIYYSQIVNDFQKGDIAEGYSVSREKKESFPLTVTSAQKNPTAFYLCASSARAGTANTEAFFGQGTRLTVV.

The CDR3 here is CASSEKFMVWEKLFF. CDR3 DNA: TGTGCCAGCAGTGAAAAGTTCATGGTATGGGAAAAACTGTTTTTT. The chain employs TRBV6-1 and TRBJ1-4; the D is unclear. CDR1 and CDR2 (germline): MNHNS, SASEGT. V lost 2 bases, J lost 8 bases, and 15 bases lay in between. CDR3 length equals 15 residues.

The CDR3 is CASRAAVVVAETQYF. DNA for the CDR3: TGTGCCAGCAGAGCGGCCGTTGTGGTCGCGGAGACCCAGTACTTC. This chain uses TRBV6-5 with TRBJ2-5, with D tentatively TRBD2 (5 bases). V was clipped by 6 bases and J by 5 bases, with 19 bases between them. Germline V gives CDR1 MNHEY, CDR2 SVGAGI. The CDR3 length is 15 residues.

The chain couples TRBV2 to TRBJ2-2; the match to TRBD1 covers 9 bases. With 5 bases clipped from V and 7 bases from J, the junction kept 5 bases outside the gene matches. The germline V gene has CDR1 SNHLY and CDR2 FYNNEI. CDR3 size: 14 residues. CDR3 loop: CASSRTGEIGELFF. The CDR3 bases are TGTGCCAGCAGTAGGACAGGGGAAATCGGGGAGCTGTTTTTT.

The V and J genes are TRBV4-1 and TRBJ2-5; no reliable D call. CDR3 length: 14 amino acids. Trimming stripped 1 base from V and 2 bases from J, with 8 bases between. The germline CDR1 and CDR2 sequences are MGHRA and YSYEKL. CDR3 DNA sequence: TGCGCCAGCAGCCAAGTTTGGGAACAAGAGACCCAGTACTTC. This translates into CASSQVWEQETQYF.

The rearrangement joins TRBV28 to TRBJ1-3; D is unresolved. The CDR3 loop spans 13 amino acids. The V end lost 1 base, the J end lost 4 bases, and 5 bases lay between the germline ends. From germline, CDR1 is MDHEN and CDR2 SYDVKM. Here the CDR3 reads CASSLSVGNTIYF. CDR3 nucleotides: TGTGCCAGCAGTTTATCTGTCGGAAACACCATATATTTT.

The chain uses TRBV9 and TRBJ2-5; 16 bases match TRBD2. This CDR3 is built from 18 residues. The trim removed 2 bases at V and 0 bases at J, leaving 4 bases unmatched. Germline V lookup: CDR1 SGDLS, CDR2 YYNGEE. The CDR3 bases are TGTGCCAGCAGCGTCGGGACTAGCGGGAGGGGGTACCAAGAGACCCAGTACTTC. Encoded protein: CASSVGTSGRGYQETQYF. Full variable domain (remainder filled in from reference TRBV9 and TRBJ2-5): DSGVTQTPKHLITATGQRVTLRCSPRSGDLSVYWYQQSLDQGLQFLIQYYNGEERAKGNILERFSAQQFPDLHSELNLSSLELGDSALYFCASSVGTSGRGYQETQYFGPGTRLLVL.

The chain recombines TRBV19 with TRBJ2-7; 7 bases map to TRBD2. With V trimmed by 4 bases and J by 0 bases, 6 bases remained unmatched. There are 15 residues in the CDR3. CDR1 and CDR2 (germline): LNHDA, SQIVND (reference sequence). The CDR3 DNA is TGTGCCAGTAGTAGTAGCGGGCGTAGCTCCTACGAGCAGTACTTC. Protein sequence: CASSSSGRSSYEQYF. Drawing the rest from reference TRBV19 and TRBJ2-7, the complete variable domain is DGGITQSPKYLFRKEGQNVTLSCEQNLNHDAMYWYRQDPGQGLRLIYYSQIVNDFQKGDIAEGYSVSREKKESFPLTVTSAQKNPTAFYLCASSSSGRSSYEQYFGPGTRLTVT.

The gene calls are TRBV7-3 and TRBJ2-1; possibly TRBD1 or TRBD2 for D (5 bases each). This CDR3 spans 16 amino acids. Germline V lookup: CDR1 SGHTA, CDR2 FQGTGA. Deletions cut 5 bases from V and 0 bases from J, with 14 bases between. The CDR3 DNA follows: TGTGCCAGCAGCCTAGGTGGGACCATCTCCTACAATGAGCAGTTCTTC. Translation: CASSLGGTISYNEQFF.